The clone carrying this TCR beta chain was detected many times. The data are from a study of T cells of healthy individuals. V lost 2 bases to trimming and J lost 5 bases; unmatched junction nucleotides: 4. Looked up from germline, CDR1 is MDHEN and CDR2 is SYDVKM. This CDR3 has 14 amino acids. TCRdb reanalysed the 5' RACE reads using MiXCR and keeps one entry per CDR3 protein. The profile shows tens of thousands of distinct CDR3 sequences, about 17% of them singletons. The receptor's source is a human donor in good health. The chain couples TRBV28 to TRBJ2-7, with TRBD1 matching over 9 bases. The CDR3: CASSLGDRDHEQYF. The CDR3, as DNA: TGTGCCAGCAGTTTAGGGGACAGGGACCACGAGCAGTACTTC. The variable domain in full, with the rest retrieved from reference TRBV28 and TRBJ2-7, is DVKVTQSSRYLVKRTGEKVFLECVQDMDHENMFWYRQDPGLGLRLIYFSYDVKMKEKGDIPEGYSVSREKKERFSLILESASTNQTSMYLCASSLGDRDHEQYFGPGTRLTVT.